Listed below are T cell receptor beta chains from one sample, sequenced in a study of radiation and T cells in renal cell carcinoma. Repertoires were generated with immunoSEQ multiplex PCR, while TCRdb's copy carries only in-frame clones and drops some. The table has 150,000 or so clones, approximately 90% seen once. Specimen: blood, collected from a patient whose treatment included radiotherapy and nephrectomy. The origin of the receptors is a woman between 70 and 85 years old with renal cell carcinoma. CDR3s leave out the opening cysteine and the closing phenylalanine or tryptophan.

>TRBJ2-7|TRBV5-1
ASREDSYEQY
>TRBJ1-2|TRBV6-6
ASSYSQGLLWGYT
>TRBJ2-3|TRBV5-1
ASSLSGTSVGTDTQY
>TRBJ1-6|TRBV11-2
ASSQGTAYNSPLH
>TRBJ1-2|TRBV5-1
ASSGTALSYGYT
>TRBJ2-2|TRBV4-1
ASSQARDRGDYTGELF
>TRBJ2-5|TRBV15
ATSRATPTETQY
>TRBJ2-5|TRBV5-1
ASSYGTSQETQY
>TRBJ2-5|TRBV19
ASRDRGGSETQY
>TRBJ1-6|TRBV7-9
ASGQGNSPLH
>TRBJ2-7|TRBV2
ASSKDRVGEQY
>TRBJ2-2|TRBV19
ASSNPSQLWGTGELF
>TRBJ1-5|TRBV7-8
ASEQGWDQPQH
>TRBJ1-6|TRBV7-2
ASSNFPRGNSPLH
>TRBJ2-3|TRBV5-1
ASSLGGEALDTQY
>TRBJ2-2|TRBV5-4
ASSSPEGGPGELF
>TRBJ2-1|TRBV5-1
ASSLSGVNYNEQF
>TRBJ1-2|TRBV5-1
ASSGTGGSYGYT
>TRBJ2-7|TRBV2
ASRRDGSYEQY
>TRBJ2-7|TRBV5-1
ASRVGGIHEQY
>TRBJ1-6|TRBV2
ASSEMGQGGSPLH
>TRBJ1-1|TRBV29-1
SVWDRGTTEAF
>TRBJ2-2|TRBV5-1
ASRPGTANTGELF
>TRBJ2-3|TRBV5-1
ASQTAGGPDTQY
>TRBJ2-5|TRBV4-1
ASSQGSLDRKTATQY
>TRBJ2-2|TRBV21-1
ASSNPSGGNTGELF
>TRBJ1-4|TRBV30
AWRHSGGSEKLF
>TRBJ1-1|TRBV2
ASRPTAQPNTEAF
>TRBJ2-3|TRBV6-1
ATPDFTDTQY
>TRBJ1-5|TRBV15
ATSPPGTGGGQPQH
>TRBJ2-3|TRBV19
ASSQPSGVTDTQY
>TRBJ1-6|TRBV7-3
ASSTGDSPLH
>TRBJ2-7|TRBV6-5
ASRQGFEQY
>TRBJ1-2|TRBV6-4
ASSEAGQGYGYT
>TRBJ1-2|TRBV2
ASSEGGSYGYT
>TRBJ2-7|TRBV28
ASSGELKSPTTEQY
>TRBJ1-1|TRBV7-2
ASSLLRGNTEAF
>TRBJ2-7|TRBV9
ASSVGTGGGGQY
>TRBJ2-5|TRBV11-2
ASSPVRLPYQETQY
>TRBJ2-1|TRBV5-1
ASRVTATSSYNEQF
>TRBJ1-2|TRBV25-1
ASSDLGGRGYT
>TRBJ1-2|TRBV7-2
ASSRTGAPGGYT
>TRBJ2-1|TRBV6-5
ASSGYGTNNEQF
>TRBJ1-5|TRBV7-2
ASSSPGQYSNQPQH
>TRBJ2-7|TRBV5-1
ASSGGASGRYEQY
>TRBJ2-1|TRBV9
ASSVVAVGGENEQF
>TRBJ1-1|TRBV6-5
ASSYKSVTEAF
>TRBJ1-2|TRBV6-1
ASSEGQGTNYGYT
>TRBJ1-1|TRBV7-8
ASTSQTKNTEAF